The T cell receptor beta chain described here comes from a study of a mutant IDH1 vaccine in newly diagnosed glioma. Study in general: Treated patients comprised about 60% males and around 38% females, mean age about 43 years. Earlier treatment was radiotherapy, temozolomide, or both, with most getting both. Study-level findings and limits: Pseudoprogression seemed unrelated to changes in top peripheral T cell clonotypes.

CDR3 length equals 14 residues. V was clipped by 0 bases and J by 7 bases; unmatched bases: 6. Looked up from germline, CDR1 is LNHNV and CDR2 is YYDKDF (reference sequence). Time point: baseline, week 1 (first vaccination visit). The sample's treatment: pre-vaccination baseline after standard-of-care therapy. Each tumor in the donors was a new WHO grade 3 or 4 astrocytoma, IDH1-mutant and ATRX-lost. On this clone itself: Its antigen is still unknown.

Profiling relied on immunoSEQ multiplex PCR, and the TCRdb table lists in-frame clones only, not all of them. The repertoire holds around 15,000 clones, 95% to 96% seen once, with roughly 4% in the top ten. This sequence was found in a woman aged 18-29 years with glioma. Some clones in this sample may be carry-over from other donors' samples. The material sequenced was peripheral blood mononuclear cells (PBMCs), taken from a glioma patient treated with radiotherapy, temozolomide or both. The J gene is TRBJ2-7, the V gene TRBV15; 7 bases match TRBD2. For the CDR3, the DNA is TGTGCCACCAGCAGAGATCGGGCGGGGGAAGAGCAGTACTTC. As protein: CATSRDRAGEEQYF.